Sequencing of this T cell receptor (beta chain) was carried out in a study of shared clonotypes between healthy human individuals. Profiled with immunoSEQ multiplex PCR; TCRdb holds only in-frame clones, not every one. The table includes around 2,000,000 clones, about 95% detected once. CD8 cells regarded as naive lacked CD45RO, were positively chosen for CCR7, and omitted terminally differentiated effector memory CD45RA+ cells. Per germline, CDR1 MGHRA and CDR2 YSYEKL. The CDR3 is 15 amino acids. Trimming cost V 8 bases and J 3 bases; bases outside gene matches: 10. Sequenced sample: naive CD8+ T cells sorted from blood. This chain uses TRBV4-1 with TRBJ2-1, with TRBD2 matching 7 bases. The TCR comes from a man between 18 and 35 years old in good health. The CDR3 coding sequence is TGCGCCAGCGGAGACGGGACTATGATCTACAATGAGCAGTTCTTC. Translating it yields CASGDGTMIYNEQFF.